One and the same sample provided the 2 T cell receptor beta chains below, sequenced in a study of blood T cell repertoires in COVID-19 (TCRdb year 2020). Libraries were constructed by the immunoSEQ multiplex PCR assay. TCRdb stores this immuneACCESS table with in-frame sequences only. Part of the clones is absent; in the studies checked, under half of the shortfall reflects unresolved V genes, and no reason is known for the rest. This sample gives almost 400,000 clones in total; roughly 86% of them show up just once. Jointly, the top ten make up under 3% of the sample. The specimen was peripheral blood. The receptor set was obtained from a woman aged 55-75 years with COVID-19, enrolled during active disease.

This sequence joins TRBV5-1 and TRBJ2-5; D might be TRBD2 (5 bases). V was shortened by 4 bases and J by 2 bases, with 12 bases between the two germline ends. The CDR3 sequence is 14 residues long. Germline assignment: CDR1 SGHRS and CDR2 YFSETQ. CDR3 sequence (DNA): TGCGCCAGCAGCCGCCCCGGAGGTCAAGAGACCCAGTACTTC. Amino acid sequence: CASSRPGGQETQYF.

This chain uses TRBV9 with TRBJ2-7; D perhaps matches TRBD2 (7 bases). Germline loops: CDR1 SGDLS, CDR2 YYNGEE. V was cut by 0 bases and J by 4 bases, with 14 bases left in between. CDR3 size: 15 residues. This chain's CDR3 is CASSVAAGAGYEQYF. The CDR3 nucleotides read TGTGCCAGCAGCGTAGCTGCGGGGGCAGGGTACGAGCAGTACTTC.